Listed below are T cell receptor beta chains from one sample, sequenced in a study of shared clonotypes between healthy human individuals. Clones were read by immunoSEQ multiplex PCR, and TCRdb kept only the in-frame ones, dropping some. Counted here are 1.5 million to 2.5 million clones, about 95% occurring once; the ten biggest clones make up under 1.5%. Sequencing was done on a sample of naive CD8+ T cells sorted from blood. The receptors come from a young man in good health. CDR3s include the opening cysteine and the closing phenylalanine or tryptophan. A D gene is named only where the DNA matches it firmly. Size values are once, few and many counts, or a class for expanded clones, and some rows have none.

d_call: TRBD1
clone_size: -
j_call: TRBJ2-7
v_call: TRBV4-1
cdr3_nt: TGCGCCAGCAGCCCCCCGGACAGGGACGAGCAGTACTTC
cdr3_aa: CASSPPDRDEQYF

d_call: -
clone_size: -
j_call: TRBJ1-1
v_call: TRBV19
cdr3_nt: TGTGCCAGTAAGGGGCAGGACACTGAAGCTTTCTTT
cdr3_aa: CASKGQDTEAFF

d_call: TRBD2
clone_size: -
j_call: TRBJ2-7
v_call: TRBV5-1
cdr3_nt: TGCGCCAGCAGCCTCGGACTAGCGGGAAGCTCCTACGAGCAGTACTTC
cdr3_aa: CASSLGLAGSSYEQYF

d_call: TRBD1
clone_size: once
j_call: TRBJ1-5
v_call: TRBV19
cdr3_nt: TGTGCCAGTAGTCGGGGGACAGGGATTAATCAGCCCCAGCATTTT
cdr3_aa: CASSRGTGINQPQHF

d_call: TRBD2
clone_size: -
j_call: TRBJ2-5
v_call: TRBV11-2
cdr3_nt: TGTGCCAGCAGCTCCATCCAGATAGCGGGGGAGGTGGAGACCCAGTACTTC
cdr3_aa: CASSSIQIAGEVETQYF

d_call: TRBD2
clone_size: -
j_call: TRBJ2-7
v_call: TRBV5-4
cdr3_nt: TGTGCCAGCAGACCCTGGGGAGCGGGAGGGAAAGAGCAGTACTTC
cdr3_aa: CASRPWGAGGKEQYF

d_call: -
clone_size: -
j_call: TRBJ1-5
v_call: TRBV4-3
cdr3_nt: TGCGCCAGCAGCCAAGATCTTATCGGGACAAGTGAGGAGGGTCAGCCCCAGCATTTT
cdr3_aa: CASSQDLIGTSEEGQPQHF

d_call: TRBD1
clone_size: -
j_call: TRBJ2-7
v_call: TRBV9
cdr3_nt: TGTGCCAGCAGCCCAGGGGGACCCAGCTACGAGCAGTACTTC
cdr3_aa: CASSPGGPSYEQYF

d_call: -
clone_size: -
j_call: TRBJ2-1
v_call: TRBV25-1
cdr3_nt: TGTGCCAGCGGGACCGGGACCTCTCAGTTCTTC
cdr3_aa: CASGTGTSQFF

d_call: TRBD1
clone_size: few
j_call: TRBJ1-3
v_call: TRBV7-9
cdr3_nt: TGTGCCAGCAGCTACGAACAGGGGGCTGAGAGGGACACCATATATTTT
cdr3_aa: CASSYEQGAERDTIYF

d_call: TRBD1
clone_size: -
j_call: TRBJ1-5
v_call: TRBV28
cdr3_nt: TGTGCCAGCAGTCCGACAGGGCATCAGCCCCAGCATTTT
cdr3_aa: CASSPTGHQPQHF

d_call: -
clone_size: -
j_call: TRBJ1-2
v_call: TRBV30
cdr3_nt: TGTGCCTGGAGTGTAACAGTAGGATATGGCTACACCTTC
cdr3_aa: CAWSVTVGYGYTF

d_call: -
clone_size: -
j_call: TRBJ2-2
v_call: TRBV27
cdr3_nt: TGTGCCAGCAGTTTAGTGGGAGGTACCGGGGAGCTGTTTTTT
cdr3_aa: CASSLVGGTGELFF

d_call: -
clone_size: -
j_call: TRBJ2-1
v_call: TRBV7-9
cdr3_nt: TGTGCCAGCAGCCCCGGCCTGGTGGATGAGCAGTTCTTC
cdr3_aa: CASSPGLVDEQFF

d_call: TRBD1
clone_size: -
j_call: TRBJ2-3
v_call: TRBV5-4
cdr3_nt: TGTGCCAGCAGCTTCAGGGGGACAGGGATAAAGCGGGATACGCAGTATTTT
cdr3_aa: CASSFRGTGIKRDTQYF

d_call: TRBD1
clone_size: -
j_call: TRBJ2-7
v_call: TRBV5-6
cdr3_nt: TGTGCCAGCAGCACAGGGGCATCCTACGAGCAGTACTTC
cdr3_aa: CASSTGASYEQYF

d_call: TRBD2
clone_size: -
j_call: TRBJ2-7
v_call: TRBV5-6
cdr3_nt: TGTGCCAGCAGAACCTCCGGGACTAGCCCCTACGAGCAGTACTTC
cdr3_aa: CASRTSGTSPYEQYF

d_call: TRBD1
clone_size: -
j_call: TRBJ2-2
v_call: TRBV7-8
cdr3_nt: TGTGCCAGCAGCTTACGGCGGCAGGGGGCCGCCGGGGAGCTGTTTTTT
cdr3_aa: CASSLRRQGAAGELFF

d_call: -
clone_size: once
j_call: TRBJ1-1
v_call: TRBV11-2
cdr3_nt: TGTGCCAGCAGCTTAGAGGTGGGCACTGAAGCTTTCTTT
cdr3_aa: CASSLEVGTEAFF

d_call: TRBD1
clone_size: -
j_call: TRBJ1-2
v_call: TRBV6-1
cdr3_nt: TGTGCCAGCAGCTTCCAGGGGGATACTCGCTATGGCTACACCTTC
cdr3_aa: CASSFQGDTRYGYTF